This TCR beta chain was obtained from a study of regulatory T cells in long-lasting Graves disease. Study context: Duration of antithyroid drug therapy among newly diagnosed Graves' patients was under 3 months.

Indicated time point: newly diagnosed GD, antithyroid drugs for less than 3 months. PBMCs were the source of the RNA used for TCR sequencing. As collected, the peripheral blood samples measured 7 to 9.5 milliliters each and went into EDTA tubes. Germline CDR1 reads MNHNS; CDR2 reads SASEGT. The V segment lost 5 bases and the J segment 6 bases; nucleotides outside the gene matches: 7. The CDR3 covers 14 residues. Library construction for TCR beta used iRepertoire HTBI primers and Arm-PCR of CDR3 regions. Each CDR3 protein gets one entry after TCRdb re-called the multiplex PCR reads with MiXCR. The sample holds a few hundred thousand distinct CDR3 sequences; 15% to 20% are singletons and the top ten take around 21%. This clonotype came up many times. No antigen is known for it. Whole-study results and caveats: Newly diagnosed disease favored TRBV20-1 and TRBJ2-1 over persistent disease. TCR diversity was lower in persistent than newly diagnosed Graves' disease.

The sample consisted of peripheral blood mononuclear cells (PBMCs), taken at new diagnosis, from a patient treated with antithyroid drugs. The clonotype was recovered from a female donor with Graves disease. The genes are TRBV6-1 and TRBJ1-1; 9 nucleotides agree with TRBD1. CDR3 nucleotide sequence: TGTGCCAGCAGTACGACGGACAGGGGCCCTGAAGCTTTCTTT. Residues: CASSTTDRGPEAFF.